This entry concerns a single TCR beta chain. This sample was included in a study of blood T cell repertoires in COVID-19. The method was immunoSEQ multiplex PCR; TCRdb's version includes in-frame clones alone and lacks a portion of them. The sample lists under 200,000 clones; 70% to 90% were seen once. Germline CDR1 reads SGHDT; CDR2 reads YYEEEE. This CDR3 has 14 amino acids. V lost 4 bases, J lost 4 bases, and 4 bases stayed unmatched. The chain is built from TRBV5-6 and TRBJ2-3; 9 bases are a match to TRBD2. This sequence was found in a woman aged 80 or over with acute or convalescent COVID-19. The sample consisted of peripheral blood. DNA for the CDR3: TGTGCCAGCAGCCCGTTAGCGGGAGCAGATACGCAGTATTTT. It encodes CASSPLAGADTQYF.